These 23 T cell receptor beta chains were sequenced from one sample in a study of CD8 T cells in ankylosing spondylitis. Using its own MiXCR run on the 5' RACE reads, TCRdb lists one record per CDR3 protein. Of about 800,000 distinct CDR3 sequences in the sample, approximately 12% were seen once. Their recognized antigens are unknown. Regarding the study as a whole: Blood of patients with ankylosing spondylitis appeared to be characterized by a TCR beta motif of seven or eight highly homologous variants.

Input material: blood, either unsorted or a sorted T cell fraction (not recorded which). These TCRs come from a male donor with ankylosing spondylitis.

This clonotype was seen a few times. The V and J genes are TRBV10-3 and TRBJ2-2; 8 nucleotides match TRBD1. CDR3 length equals 15 residues. Trimming at V came to 5 bases and at J to 4 bases, leaving 6 bases not matched to a gene. Per the germline V gene, CDR1 is ENHRY and CDR2 is SYGVKD. The CDR3 is CAISIRQGSTGELFF. CDR3 coding DNA: TGTGCCATCAGTATAAGACAGGGGAGCACCGGGGAGCTGTTTTTT.

The gene calls are TRBV4-1 and TRBJ1-1; D unresolved. The CDR3 has 15 residues. V lost 1 base and J lost 1, with 10 bases in between. Germline V lookup: CDR1 MGHRA, CDR2 YSYEKL. DNA for the CDR3: TGCGCCAGCAGCCAAGTGTATCGGGAGAACACTGAAGCTTTCTTT. Translating it yields CASSQVYRENTEAFF.

This clonotype was observed a handful of times. This chain connects TRBV27 to TRBJ1-1; D is unresolved. Trimming stripped 11 bases from V and 1 base from J, with 11 bases between. The germline V gene encodes CDR1 MNHEY and CDR2 SMNVEV (reference sequence). The CDR3 sequence is 12 residues long. CDR3 coding DNA: TGTGCCGCGGGGTCAGGGAACACTGAAGCTTTCTTT. This gives the protein CAAGSGNTEAFF.

To note about this clonotype: At one boundary the junction diverges from the germline segment, which might be a read error. The CDR3 nucleotides are TGTGCCATCAGTGATAGGCGGCTCTATGGCTACACTTTC. Protein product: CAISDRRLYGYTF. This chain connects TRBV10-3 to TRBJ1-2, with D unresolved. This CDR3 region has 13 residues. Germline V CDR1 and CDR2: ENHRY, SYGVKD.

This clonotype came up a few times. The chain is built from TRBV4-3 and TRBJ1-5; no definite D call. From germline, CDR1 is LGHNA and CDR2 YSLEER. The CDR3 length is 13 residues. V lost 1 base, J lost 6 bases, and 7 bases lay in between. The CDR3 coding sequence is TGCGCCAGCAGCCAAGGACGGTTTCAGCCCCAGCATTTT. As protein: CASSQGRFQPQHF.

This clonotype was detected ten times or more. The chain employs TRBV24-1 and TRBJ2-5; 7 nucleotides line up with TRBD1. The CDR3 sequence is 14 residues long. V lost 7 bases and J lost 4; bases outside the gene matches: 8. CDR1 KGHDR and CDR2 SFDVKD come from the germline V gene. The CDR3 protein is CATRARGPGETQYF. The DNA of the CDR3 is TGTGCCACCAGAGCTAGGGGGCCCGGAGAGACCCAGTACTTC.

This clonotype was counted only a few times. The V call is TRBV6-1, the J call TRBJ2-3; perhaps D is TRBD1 or TRBD2 (7 bases each). Germline V CDR1 and CDR2: MNHNS, SASEGT. The CDR3 runs to 12 residues. The germline V and J ends were trimmed by 6 bases and 8 bases, with 12 bases remaining between them. CDR3 nucleotide sequence: TGTGCCAGCAGGCAGGGGGGGACTACGCAGTATTTT. It encodes CASRQGGTTQYF.

This chain joins TRBV7-9 and TRBJ2-2; 8 bases are shared with TRBD1. The CDR3 consists of 16 residues. Germline assignment: CDR1 SEHNR and CDR2 FQNEAQ (reference sequence). With V trimmed by 0 bases and J by 1 base, 1 base remained unmatched. Here the CDR3 reads CASSLAGTGNTGELFF. Here the CDR3 DNA reads TGTGCCAGCAGCTTAGCCGGGACAGGGAACACCGGGGAGCTGTTTTTT.

This clonotype was recorded a few times. The chain carries TRBV15 and TRBJ2-7; D remains ambiguous. CDR3 length: 15 amino acids. Per germline, CDR1 LNHNV and CDR2 YYDKDF (reference sequence). V was cut by 3 bases and J by 1 base, with 13 bases left in between. Written as DNA, the CDR3 is TGTGCCACCAGCAGGAGACGGGTAGATTCCTACGAGCAGTACTTC. It is translated as CATSRRRVDSYEQYF. Complete variable domain (other parts from reference TRBV15 and TRBJ2-7): DAMVIQNPRYQVTQFGKPVTLSCSQTLNHNVMYWYQQKSSQAPKLLFHYYDKDFNNEADTPDNFQSRRPNTSFCFLDIRSPGLGDTAMYLCATSRRRVDSYEQYFGPGTRLTVT.

The chain is built from TRBV6-2 or TRBV6-3 and TRBJ2-1; maybe TRBD2 (6 bases). The CDR3 sequence is 15 residues long. Germline CDR1 MNHEY, CDR2 SVGEGT. The germline V and J ends were trimmed by 6 bases and 10 bases, with 22 bases remaining between them. CDR3 loop: CASRETSGGVNEQFF. Here the CDR3 DNA reads TGTGCCAGCAGAGAGACTAGTGGGGGAGTCAACGAGCAGTTCTTC.

This clonotype was counted between two and nine times. J is TRBJ1-3 and V is TRBV6-2 or TRBV6-3, with D hard to call. The germline gives CDR1 MNHEY, CDR2 SVGEGT. V gave up 0 bases and J gave up 0 bases, with 6 bases separating them. This CDR3 has 15 residues. CDR3 sequence (DNA): TGTGCCAGCAGTTACTCTAGAAGCTCTGGAAACACCATATATTTT. Its translation: CASSYSRSSGNTIYF.

The chain couples TRBV11-2 to TRBJ2-5; 11 nucleotides align to TRBD2. J lost 5 bases, V lost 7 bases, and 18 bases had no gene match. Germline V gene data show CDR1 as SGHAT and CDR2 as FQNNGV. This CDR3 has 18 amino acids. CDR3 coding DNA: TGTGCCAGCACCCCCGGGAGACTAGCGGGATGGCGTCGGGAGACCCAGTACTTC. Translating gives CASTPGRLAGWRRETQYF.

The V and J genes are TRBV5-1 and TRBJ2-1; maybe TRBD2 (6 bases). In germline, CDR1 is SGHRS, CDR2 YFSETQ. Trimming took off 6 bases at V and 2 bases at J, with 18 bases between the two ends. CDR3 length: 16 amino acids. CDR3 loop: CASTPGVGGTYNEQFF. As DNA, the CDR3 is TGCGCCAGCACCCCCGGGGTGGGCGGGACCTACAATGAGCAGTTCTTC. The variable domain in full, completed from reference TRBV5-1 and TRBJ2-1, reads KAGVTQTPRYLIKTRGQQVTLSCSPISGHRSVSWYQQTPGQGLQFLFEYFSETQRNKGNFPGRFSGRQFSNSRSEMNVSTLELGDSALYLCASTPGVGGTYNEQFFGPGTRLTVL.

This chain connects TRBV28 to TRBJ2-6; no clear D gene. This CDR3 has 12 amino acids. The V gene lost 9 bases and the J gene lost 2 bases, with 5 bases spanning the gap. CDR1 MDHEN and CDR2 SYDVKM come from the germline V gene. CDR3 bases: TGTGCCAGTAACACTGGGGCCAACGTCCTGACTTTC. Encoded protein: CASNTGANVLTF.

This clonotype was detected only a few times. CDR3 DNA: TGCGCCAGCCGAGGACGGGGATCGACTGAAGCTTTCTTT. This encodes CASRGRGSTEAFF. V usage is TRBV5-1 and J usage is TRBJ1-1, with D hard to call. The CDR3 has 13 residues. The germline V and J ends were trimmed by 7 bases and 5 bases, with 15 bases remaining between them. Per the germline V gene, CDR1 is SGHRS and CDR2 is YFSETQ.

The chain links TRBV20-1 to TRBJ2-4; D is ambiguous. The V gene's germline CDR1 is DFQATT and CDR2 SNEGSKA (reference sequence). This CDR3 is built from 13 residues. The V end was cut by 2 bases, the J end by 0 bases, with 5 bases between. In nucleotides, the CDR3 is TGCAGTGCTAGACAGCTAGCCAAAAACATTCAGTACTTC. Its protein product is CSARQLAKNIQYF.

A few counts support this clonotype. This sequence joins TRBV6-1 and TRBJ2-7, with 11 bases that match TRBD2. The germline gives CDR1 MNHNS, CDR2 SASEGT. V shed 7 bases, J shed 2 bases, and the junction held 7 bases outside the gene matches. This CDR3 region has 15 residues. The CDR3 bases are TGTGCCAGCACTCCGGGACTAGCGGATACCTACGAGCAGTACTTC. Translating gives CASTPGLADTYEQYF.

The CDR3 nucleotides read TGCAGTGCTAGAACCCCGAACACCTATGGCTACACCTTC. Its protein product is CSARTPNTYGYTF. The gene calls are TRBV20-1 and TRBJ1-2; D remains unclear. The CDR3 has 13 amino acids. Looked up from germline, CDR1 is DFQATT and CDR2 is SNEGSKA (reference sequence). Trimming took off 2 bases at V and 4 bases at J, with 11 bases between the two ends.

The chain joins TRBV28 to TRBJ1-6; possibly TRBD1 for D (5 bases). Germline V CDR1 and CDR2: MDHEN, SYDVKM. The V gene lost 7 bases and the J gene lost 8 bases, with 18 bases spanning the gap. The CDR3 sequence is 15 residues long. CDR3 DNA: TGTGCCAGCATTACCGGGGGGGATCGTGATTCACCCCTCCACTTT. Amino acid sequence: CASITGGDRDSPLHF.

This clonotype was counted at least ten times. This chain joins TRBV12-3 or TRBV12-4 and TRBJ2-3, with unresolved D. CDR3 length equals 12 residues. Trimming pared 6 bases from V and 5 bases from J, leaving 9 bases between. The CDR3 DNA sequence: TGTGCCAGCAGCCGCCTTGGAGATACGCAGTATTTT. Residues: CASSRLGDTQYF.

The V and J genes are TRBV4-2 and TRBJ2-3; 10 bases match TRBD2. In germline, CDR1 is LGHNA, CDR2 YNFKEQ. Unmatched junction bases numbered 10, after V lost 0 bases and J lost 1 base. The CDR3 is 19 residues long. This CDR3 is CASSQEGPFTSGGTDTQYF. In DNA, the CDR3 is TGTGCCAGCAGCCAAGAGGGGCCATTCACTAGCGGGGGCACAGATACGCAGTATTTT.

This clonotype was seen more than once but under ten times. V and J are TRBV20-1 and TRBJ1-2, with D possibly being TRBD1 (6 bases). Germline V lookup: CDR1 DFQATT, CDR2 SNEGSKA (reference sequence). This CDR3 has 15 amino acids. The CDR3 sequence is CSKPITQGSTYGYTF. The CDR3 region has the DNA TGCAGCAAACCTATAACACAGGGTTCGACTTATGGCTACACCTTC.

Many counts were recorded for this clonotype. The V call is TRBV29-1, the J call TRBJ1-1; weak D call: TRBD1 (5 bases). The V and J ends lost 5 bases and 8 bases respectively, with 12 bases between them. The length of the CDR3 is 11 residues. Germline assignment: CDR1 SQVTM and CDR2 ANQGSEA. CDR3 coding DNA: TGCAGCGTTACCGGGACGCTAGAAGCTTTCTTT. Translation gives CSVTGTLEAFF.